Presented here are 30 T cell receptor beta chains from one specimen sequenced in a study of blood T cell repertoires in COVID-19. Only in-frame clones appear in the TCRdb table, and some are missing; sequencing was by immunoSEQ multiplex PCR. The table lists around 30,000 clones, 85% to 90% of them singletons. Sequenced material: peripheral blood. These receptors were obtained from a human donor in a cohort sampled during active COVID-19.

The chain employs TRBV4-2 and TRBJ1-2; D gene uncertain. The CDR3 consists of 17 residues. The V gene's germline CDR1 is LGHNA and CDR2 YNFKEQ. V was pared by 1 base and J by 4 bases, with 19 bases between. CDR3 DNA sequence: TGTGCCAGCAGCCAAGTTGGGATTAAGGCGGGTGGCTATGGCTACACCTTC. It yields the protein CASSQVGIKAGGYGYTF.

The chain employs TRBV3-1 (or the pseudogene TRBV3-2) and TRBJ2-5, with 11 bases that match TRBD2. This CDR3 spans 16 amino acids. The V gene's germline CDR1 is LGHDT and CDR2 YNNKEL (reference sequence). The CDR3 nucleotides read TGTGCTATAACTAGCGGGGGAGAGGTAGCGGGTGAGACCCAGTACTTC. Translation gives CAITSGGEVAGETQYF.

This clone was recorded only once. The V and J genes are TRBV2 and TRBJ1-4, with 9 bases fitting TRBD1. The V gene's germline CDR1 is SNHLY and CDR2 FYNNEI. V gave up 7 bases and J gave up 5 bases; unmatched junction bases: 8. This CDR3 region has 15 residues. CDR3 protein: CASTSRGTGNEKLFF. In DNA form, the CDR3 reads TGTGCCAGCACCTCTCGGGGGACAGGGAATGAAAAACTGTTTTTT.

The chain is built from TRBV19 and TRBJ1-2, with TRBD1 matching over 8 bases. There are 12 residues in the CDR3. Looked up from germline, CDR1 is LNHDA and CDR2 is SQIVND (reference sequence). The V segment lost 4 bases and the J segment 7 bases; nucleotides outside the gene matches: 2. CDR3 amino acids: CASSRTGLGYTF. The CDR3 DNA is TGTGCCAGTAGTAGGACAGGGCTTGGCTACACCTTC.

J is TRBJ1-2 and V is TRBV5-4; D gene ambiguous. CDR1 is SGHNT, CDR2 YYREEE, per germline (reference sequence). The CDR3 contains 14 residues. Trimming stripped 0 bases from V and 6 bases from J, with 12 bases between. CDR3 sequence reads: CASSLAARKDGYTF. CDR3 in DNA: TGTGCCAGCAGCTTGGCTGCGAGGAAAGATGGCTACACCTTC.

This clone appeared a single time. The V gene is TRBV19, the J gene TRBJ2-7; D is perhaps TRBD1 (6 bases). The germline V gene encodes CDR1 LNHDA and CDR2 SQIVND (reference sequence). Trimming stripped 11 bases from V and 5 bases from J, with 19 bases between. CDR3 length: 13 residues. Here the CDR3 reads CAAGGPGLNEQYF. DNA of the CDR3: TGTGCCGCTGGGGGCCCGGGTTTGAACGAGCAGTACTTC.

V usage is TRBV30 and J usage is TRBJ2-2, with 7 bases matching TRBD2. V was pared by 0 bases and J by 2 bases, with 3 bases of the junction left unmatched. The CDR3 extends over 15 amino acids. CDR1 is GTSNPN, CDR2 SVGIG, per germline (reference sequence). CDR3 sequence (DNA): TGTGCCTGGAGTGTATGGGAGGGTAACACCGGGGAGCTGTTTTTT. Its translation is CAWSVWEGNTGELFF.

With respect to this clone: The same CDR3 also results from other DNA sequences found in this sample. CDR3 protein: CASAVAASSYEQYF. For the CDR3, the DNA is TGTGCCAGCGCCGTAGCCGCCAGCTCTTACGAGCAGTACTTC. The V gene is TRBV7-9, the J gene TRBJ2-7; no firm D call. This CDR3 is 14 amino acids long. The ends were cut back, 8 bases at V and 4 bases at J, with 18 bases in the middle. Germline lookup yields CDR1 SEHNR and CDR2 FQNEAQ (reference sequence).

The rearrangement joins TRBV2 to TRBJ2-5, with 9 bases matching TRBD2. Germline V gene data show CDR1 as SNHLY and CDR2 as FYNNEI. Trimming took 7 bases from V and 4 from J; bases not matched to a gene: 13. The CDR3 is 16 amino acids. The CDR3 DNA is TGTGCCAGCACCCGAGGAGCGGGGGGTCCCCTAGAGACCCAGTACTTC. Protein product: CASTRGAGGPLETQYF.

The V and J genes are TRBV12-3 or TRBV12-4 and TRBJ1-2; possibly TRBD1 for D (5 bases). This CDR3 region has 12 residues. V was shortened by 3 bases and J by 8 bases, with 10 bases between the two germline ends. The CDR3 DNA follows: TGTGCCAGCAGTTTTATTAAGGGGGGCTACACCTTC. This codes for CASSFIKGGYTF.

The chain combines TRBV19 with TRBJ2-6; tentative D call: TRBD1 (6 bases). Germline CDR1 reads LNHDA; CDR2 reads SQIVND (reference sequence). CDR3 length: 15 amino acids. V was trimmed by 6 bases and J by 4 bases, leaving 13 bases between them. The CDR3 here is CASRSGESGANVLTF. CDR3 DNA sequence: TGTGCCAGTAGGTCAGGGGAGTCCGGGGCCAACGTCCTGACTTTC.

The chain has TRBV5-4 and TRBJ2-3; TRBD2 aligns across 9 bases. The CDR3 has 15 amino acids. J was trimmed by 3 bases and V by 4 bases; bases with no gene match: 6. Germline V gives CDR1 SGHNT, CDR2 YYREEE (reference sequence). DNA of the CDR3: TGTGCCAGCAGCAAAACAGCGGGGGGTACAGATACGCAGTATTTT. Its protein product is CASSKTAGGTDTQYF.

V gene TRBV7-9 combines with J gene TRBJ2-7, with D perhaps TRBD1 (6 bases). CDR3 length: 14 amino acids. The germline V gene encodes CDR1 SEHNR and CDR2 FQNEAQ (reference sequence). Trimming shortened V by 5 bases and J by 0 bases, and 11 bases separated the two germline ends. CDR3 nucleotide sequence: TGTGCCAGCAGCGCAAAGGACAGCTCCTACGAGCAGTACTTC. Protein sequence: CASSAKDSSYEQYF.

This clone is a singleton in its sample. The chain combines TRBV3-1 (or the pseudogene TRBV3-2) with TRBJ2-1, with 7 bases identical to TRBD2. The CDR3 loop spans 14 amino acids. V shed 4 bases, J shed 3 bases, and the junction held 3 bases outside the gene matches. Germline V gene data show CDR1 as LGHDT and CDR2 as YNNKEL (reference sequence). The CDR3: CASSLAGGYNEQFF. CDR3 sequence (DNA): TGTGCCAGCAGCCTAGCGGGCGGCTACAATGAGCAGTTCTTC.

CDR3 bases: TGTGCCAGCAGCTTCGCGGGGGGGGAGGATACGCAGTATTTT. Translating gives CASSFAGGEDTQYF. V and J are TRBV7-3 and TRBJ2-3; 9 nucleotides line up with TRBD2. This CDR3 region has 14 residues. The germline V gene encodes CDR1 SGHTA and CDR2 FQGTGA. Trimming at V came to 3 bases and at J to 6 bases, leaving 4 bases not matched to a gene.

The chain combines TRBV12-3 or TRBV12-4 with TRBJ2-2; tentatively, D is TRBD1 (5 bases). With 6 bases removed from V and 0 bases from J, the gap between germline ends came to 5 bases. The CDR3 extends over 13 amino acids. The CDR3 nucleotides read TGTGCCAGCAGAGGGGCGAACACCGGGGAGCTGTTTTTT. Protein: CASRGANTGELFF.

The J gene is TRBJ2-5, the V gene TRBV6-5; tentatively, D is TRBD2 (6 bases). Germline-derived CDR1 and CDR2 are MNHEY and SVGAGI. V was cut by 7 bases and J by 5 bases, with 17 bases left in between. There are 14 residues in the CDR3. The CDR3 nucleotides read TGTGCCAGCACCCATACGACTAGTTTTGAGACCCAGTACTTC. Protein: CASTHTTSFETQYF.

The rearrangement joins TRBV20-1 to TRBJ1-2; unclear D gene. Germline CDR1 reads DFQATT; CDR2 reads SNEGSKA (reference sequence). The CDR3 is 11 amino acids. The V gene lost 1 base and the J gene lost 8 bases, with 8 bases spanning the gap. CDR3: CSARVGFGYTF. CDR3 sequence (DNA): TGCAGTGCTAGAGTCGGTTTCGGCTACACCTTC.

V gene TRBV7-9 combines with J gene TRBJ2-1; 12 bases map to TRBD1. The length of the CDR3 is 14 residues. Germline CDR1 and CDR2: SEHNR and FQNEAQ (reference sequence). Unmatched junction bases numbered 2, after V lost 3 bases and J lost 8 bases. DNA for the CDR3: TGTGCCAGCAGCTTCGGGACAGGGGGCGATGAGCAGTTCTTC. This codes for CASSFGTGGDEQFF.

V usage is TRBV3-1 (or the pseudogene TRBV3-2) and J usage is TRBJ2-7, with TRBD1 matching 10 bases. Unmatched junction bases numbered 10, after V lost 4 bases and J lost 4 bases. The CDR3 loop spans 16 amino acids. CDR1 is LGHDT, CDR2 YNNKEL, per germline (reference sequence). The CDR3 is CASSPLTRDRGYEQYF. The CDR3 bases are TGTGCCAGCAGCCCCCTCACCCGGGACAGGGGTTACGAGCAGTACTTC.

This rearrangement joins TRBV14 to TRBJ2-1, with TRBD2 matching over 10 bases. This CDR3 has 15 residues. V was pared by 0 bases and J by 7 bases, with 3 bases of the junction left unmatched. CDR1 and CDR2 from the germline V gene are SGHDN and FVKESK. This CDR3 reads CASSQEAGGWNEQFF. The DNA for the CDR3 is TGTGCCAGCAGCCAAGAAGCGGGGGGGTGGAATGAGCAGTTCTTC.

The V and J genes are TRBV11-2 and TRBJ1-3; 7 nucleotides agree with TRBD1. CDR3 size: 15 residues. Per germline, CDR1 SGHAT and CDR2 FQNNGV. J gave up 4 bases and V 3 bases, and 6 bases lay outside the gene matches. The CDR3 sequence: CASSLRTGGGNTIYF. Here the CDR3 DNA reads TGTGCCAGCAGCTTGAGGACAGGAGGGGGAAACACCATATATTTT.

This clone was seen a single time. This sequence joins TRBV18 and TRBJ2-1; D uncertain. The V and J ends lost 2 bases and 5 bases respectively, with 7 bases between them. CDR3 length: 13 amino acids. In germline, CDR1 is KGHSH, CDR2 LQKENI. The CDR3 sequence is CASSPNNNNEQFF. The DNA for the CDR3 is TGTGCCAGCTCACCAAACAACAACAATGAGCAGTTCTTC. Combining the CDR3 with reference TRBV18 and TRBJ2-1 gives the whole variable domain NAGVMQNPRHLVRRRGQEARLRCSPMKGHSHVYWYRQLPEEGLKFMVYLQKENIIDESGMPKERFSAEFPKEGPSILRIQQVVRGDSAAYFCASSPNNNNEQFFGPGTRLTVL.

This rearrangement joins TRBV9 to TRBJ2-3; weak D call: TRBD1 (6 bases). V was cut by 3 bases and J by 5 bases, with 13 bases left in between. The CDR3 covers 14 residues. Germline loops: CDR1 SGDLS, CDR2 YYNGEE. Written as DNA, the CDR3 is TGTGCCAGCAGCGAGGGGGTTCAGGGAGATACGCAGTATTTT. This gives the protein CASSEGVQGDTQYF.

This clone was detected a few times. V usage is TRBV28 and J usage is TRBJ1-4; D uncertain. Trimming removed 5 bases from V and 7 bases from J, with 14 bases in between. CDR1 and CDR2 from the germline V gene are MDHEN and SYDVKM. CDR3 length: 14 amino acids. The chain's CDR3 is CASSILGKGEKLFF. The DNA for the CDR3 is TGTGCCAGCAGTATCCTCGGGAAGGGTGAAAAACTGTTTTTT. Together with reference TRBV28 and TRBJ1-4, the CDR3 gives the full variable domain: DVKVTQSSRYLVKRTGEKVFLECVQDMDHENMFWYRQDPGLGLRLIYFSYDVKMKEKGDIPEGYSVSREKKERFSLILESASTNQTSMYLCASSILGKGEKLFFGSGTQLSVL.

This clone was counted once. This chain connects TRBV7-2 to TRBJ1-3; possible D gene TRBD1, 5 bases. The J call is in doubt because the DNA end fits TRBJ1-5 better. Germline V gene sequence: CDR1 SGHTA, CDR2 FQGNSA. The CDR3 totals 13 residues. CDR3 DNA: TGTGCCAGCAGCTCTCGAAGGGACTGGGATCAGCATTTT. Translation: CASSSRRDWDQHF.

The chain uses TRBV28 and TRBJ1-1; D unclear. Per the germline V gene, CDR1 is MDHEN and CDR2 is SYDVKM. CDR3 length: 12 residues. V was trimmed by 3 bases and J by 10 bases, leaving 12 bases between them. CDR3 in amino acids: CASSLTTDSAFF. The CDR3 DNA follows: TGTGCCAGCAGTTTGACCACAGATTCAGCTTTCTTT.

This clone has a single count. This sequence joins TRBV3-1 (or the pseudogene TRBV3-2) and TRBJ2-3, with 9 bases matching TRBD2. Trimming took 4 bases from V and 5 from J; bases not matched to a gene: 10. CDR3 length: 16 amino acids. Germline-derived CDR1 and CDR2 are LGHDT and YNNKEL (reference sequence). CDR3 region: CASSPPVAGGRDTQYF. The CDR3 bases are TGTGCCAGCAGCCCGCCAGTGGCGGGGGGGCGAGATACGCAGTATTTT.

This rearrangement joins TRBV7-9 to TRBJ2-5; tentatively, D is TRBD2 (5 bases). CDR1 SEHNR and CDR2 FQNEAQ come from the germline V gene (reference sequence). With 5 bases removed from V and 5 bases from J, the gap between germline ends came to 27 bases. This CDR3 region has 18 residues. CDR3 sequence: CASSEKAGQASTRETQYF. CDR3 DNA sequence: TGTGCCAGCAGCGAAAAGGCGGGCCAGGCCTCCACACGGGAGACCCAGTACTTC.

The chain is built from TRBV7-2 and TRBJ2-5; 8 bases map to TRBD2. This CDR3 has 15 amino acids. CDR1 is SGHTA and CDR2 is FQGNSA in the germline V gene. J was trimmed by 5 bases and V by 1 base; bases with no gene match: 6. This chain's CDR3 is CASSLDGGGMETQYF. The CDR3, as DNA: TGTGCCAGCAGCTTAGACGGGGGGGGCATGGAGACCCAGTACTTC.